This T cell receptor (beta chain) was identified during a study of regulatory T cells in long-lasting Graves disease. TCR beta libraries were built with iRepertoire HTBI primers and Arm-PCR of CDR3 regions. Each CDR3 protein is one row after TCRdb ran MiXCR on the multiplex PCR reads. The repertoire holds approximately 480,000 distinct CDR3 sequences, with 15% to 20% as singletons. The time point here: newly diagnosed GD, antithyroid drugs for less than 3 months. Isolated PBMC RNA provided the starting material for the TCR library. Unmatched junction bases numbered 6, after V lost 5 bases and J lost 4 bases. The CDR3 runs to 14 residues. This clonotype was counted once. These sequences were also reported in another study, on T cells in Graves' hyperthyroidism and ophthalmopathy.

Material: peripheral blood mononuclear cells (PBMCs), obtained at new diagnosis, from a patient treated with antithyroid drugs. This receptor was obtained from a man aged 35 to 55 with Graves disease. The chain recombines TRBV12-3 or TRBV12-4 with TRBJ1-1; 8 positions agree with TRBD1. CDR3 nucleotides: TGTGCCAGCAGTATCGACAGGGGATTCACTGAAGCTTTCTTT. Its protein is CASSIDRGFTEAFF.